This TCR beta chain came from a study of blood T cells in healthy people across ages. Findings and limits, study-wide: CMV infection status of these donors was not known.

The CDR3 contains 20 residues. Germline-derived CDR1 and CDR2 are MNHEY and SVGEGT. Germline trimming cut 5 bases from V and 4 bases from J; bases unmatched to any gene: 21. Primed by a sample-barcoded 5' primer and a J-beta primer mix, a second PCR proceeded for 7 to 11 cycles. Each cDNA molecule was tagged by a template-switch adaptor with 12 random nucleotides. TCRdb independently ran MiXCR on the 5' RACE reads; one entry per CDR3 protein. Of about 900,000 distinct CDR3 sequences in the sample, roughly 52% were seen once. In each sample, at least 6.5 million PBMCs were isolated. A minimum of 5 micrograms of total RNA was extracted per sample. This clonotype was seen more than once but under ten times. Its specificity is unknown.

This clonotype originated in a man aged 25-40 years in good health. Material for sequencing was blood. The rearrangement joins TRBV6-2 or TRBV6-3 to TRBJ2-4, with 9 nucleotides matching TRBD2. The CDR3 nucleotides read TGTGCCAGCAGTCCGCGGCTAGCGGGGCGATTGTCTAGTTCAAAAAACATTCAGTACTTC. It codes for CASSPRLAGRLSSSKNIQYF.